Shown below are 10 T cell receptor beta chains from a single sample sequenced in a study of neoadjuvant anti-PD-1 for oral cavity cancer. Repertoires were generated with immunoSEQ multiplex PCR, while TCRdb's copy carries only in-frame clones and drops some. Of about 68,000 clones listed, roughly 84% are singletons. Noted time point: after neoadjuvant nivolumab, at surgical resection. Sample: PBMCs, taken after nivolumab (anti-PD-1) treatment. The origin of the receptors is a person between 35 and 79 years old with oral cavity squamous cell carcinoma.

The chain uses TRBV2 and TRBJ2-3, with D tentatively TRBD2 (6 bases). The CDR3 is 12 residues long. In germline, CDR1 is SNHLY, CDR2 FYNNEI. V lost 7 bases to trimming and J lost 3 bases, with 8 bases between them. The CDR3 coding sequence is TGTGCCAGCACGCGGGATACAGATACGCAGTATTTT. This encodes CASTRDTDTQYF.

This chain links TRBV2 with TRBJ2-7; TRBD1 might be the D (6 bases). V lost 10 bases and J 0 bases, leaving 13 bases between the germline ends. The V gene's germline CDR1 is SNHLY and CDR2 FYNNEI. The CDR3 covers 13 residues. The chain's CDR3 is CATRDTFSYEQYF. DNA of the CDR3: TGTGCCACCCGGGACACCTTCTCCTACGAGCAGTACTTC.

V gene TRBV10-3 combines with J gene TRBJ2-3; no clear D gene. The ends were cut back, 4 bases at V and 2 bases at J, with 7 bases in the middle. In germline, CDR1 is ENHRY, CDR2 SYGVKD. The CDR3 loop spans 13 amino acids. CDR3 loop: CAISGGNTDTQYF. The CDR3 bases are TGTGCCATCAGTGGGGGTAACACAGATACGCAGTATTTT.

V usage is TRBV28 and J usage is TRBJ1-1; no reliable D call. Germline V lookup: CDR1 MDHEN, CDR2 SYDVKM. The CDR3 runs to 12 residues. Trimming pared 4 bases from V and 7 bases from J, leaving 10 bases between. The CDR3 nucleotides are TGTGCCAGCAGTTCCCCAGGATATGAAGCTTTCTTT. Residues: CASSSPGYEAFF.

This clone was found a few times. V gene TRBV10-1 combines with J gene TRBJ1-1, with a tentative D call TRBD1 (5 bases). CDR1 is WNHNN and CDR2 is SYGVQD in the germline V gene (reference sequence). V was clipped by 1 base and J by 10 bases, with 25 bases between them. The CDR3 runs 17 residues. The CDR3 loop is CASSEFTGPTSLSGAFF. Here the CDR3 DNA reads TGCGCCAGCAGTGAGTTTACAGGACCTACCTCCCTTTCGGGAGCTTTCTTT.

The chain combines TRBV7-6 with TRBJ2-1; 14 bases agree with TRBD2. The CDR3 totals 20 residues. Trimming took 2 bases from V and 7 from J; bases not matched to a gene: 16. Germline lookup yields CDR1 SGHVS and CDR2 FNYEAQ. CDR3 nucleotide sequence: TGTGCCAGCAGCTTAAAAGCACCGGGACTAGCGGGAGTGGGGAGGAATGAGCAGTTCTTC. Its translation: CASSLKAPGLAGVGRNEQFF.

V usage is TRBV28 and J usage is TRBJ2-1; no clear D. Germline values: CDR1 MDHEN, CDR2 SYDVKM. Trimming removed 2 bases from V and 10 bases from J, with 6 bases in between. This CDR3 contains 11 residues. The CDR3 coding sequence is TGTGCCAGCAGTTTAAGGTGGGAGCAGTTCTTC. This translates into CASSLRWEQFF.

V gene TRBV30 combines with J gene TRBJ1-1; D is ambiguous. The length of the CDR3 is 13 residues. Trimming removed 2 bases from V and 1 base from J, with 8 bases in between. Germline values: CDR1 GTSNPN, CDR2 SVGIG (reference sequence). CDR3 protein: CAWSYLQNTEAFF. CDR3 sequence (DNA): TGTGCCTGGAGTTACTTGCAGAACACTGAAGCTTTCTTT.

This chain joins TRBV10-1 and TRBJ2-1, with 8 bases lining up with TRBD2. This CDR3 spans 14 amino acids. V lost 5 bases, J lost 9 bases, and 9 bases stayed unmatched. Looked up from germline, CDR1 is WNHNN and CDR2 is SYGVQD (reference sequence). CDR3 coding DNA: TGCGCCAGCAGTACCGGGACTAGGGGAAGTGAGCAGTTCTTC. Its protein is CASSTGTRGSEQFF.

This chain joins TRBV6-1 and TRBJ1-2, with D uncertain. V lost 3 bases, J lost 7 bases, and 9 bases lay in between. Germline loops: CDR1 MNHNS, CDR2 SASEGT. The CDR3 sequence is 12 residues long. As DNA, the CDR3 is TGTGCCAGCAGTGAGCCACCGGCTGGCTACACCTTC. Its translation is CASSEPPAGYTF.